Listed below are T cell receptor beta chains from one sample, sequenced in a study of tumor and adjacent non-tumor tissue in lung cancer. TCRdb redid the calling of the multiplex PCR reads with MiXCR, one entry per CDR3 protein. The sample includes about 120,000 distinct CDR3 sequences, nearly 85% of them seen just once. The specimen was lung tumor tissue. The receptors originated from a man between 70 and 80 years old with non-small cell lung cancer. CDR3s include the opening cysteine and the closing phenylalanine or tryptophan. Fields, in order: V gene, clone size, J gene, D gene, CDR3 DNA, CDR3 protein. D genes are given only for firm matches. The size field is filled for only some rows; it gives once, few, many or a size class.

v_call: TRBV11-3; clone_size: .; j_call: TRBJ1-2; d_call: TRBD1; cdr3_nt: TGTGCCAGCAACTTAATTAAGGGGGCTGAGAGTGGTTACACCTTC; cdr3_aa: CASNLIKGAESGYTF
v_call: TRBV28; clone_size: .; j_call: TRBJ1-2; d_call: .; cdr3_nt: TGTGCCAGCGCCTGGGGCGGGGATAACTATGGCTACACCTTC; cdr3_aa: CASAWGGDNYGYTF
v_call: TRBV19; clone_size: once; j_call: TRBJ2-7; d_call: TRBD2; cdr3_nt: TGTGCCAGTAGTTCCCACGGCGGCGGGAGAAGGGACGAGCAGCACTTC; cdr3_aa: CASSSHGGGRRDEQHF
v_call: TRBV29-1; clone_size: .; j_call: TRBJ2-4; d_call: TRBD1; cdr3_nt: TGCAGCACCTCTACCTGGGACAGAGGCATTCAGCACTTC; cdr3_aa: CSTSTWDRGIQHF
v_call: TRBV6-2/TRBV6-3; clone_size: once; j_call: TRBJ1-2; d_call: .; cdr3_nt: TGTGCCAACAGTCGTTTGGGACGAGGTGGCTACACCTTC; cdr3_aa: CANSRLGRGGYTF
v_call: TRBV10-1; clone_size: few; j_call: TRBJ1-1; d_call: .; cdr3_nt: TGCACCAGCAATGCAGGGCAGAACACTGAAGCTTTCTTT; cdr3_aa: CTSNAGQNTEAFF
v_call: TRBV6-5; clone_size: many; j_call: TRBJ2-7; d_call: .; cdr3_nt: TGTGCCAGCAGACAACTCCGGGACTCCTACGAGCAGTACTTC; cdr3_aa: CASRQLRDSYEQYF
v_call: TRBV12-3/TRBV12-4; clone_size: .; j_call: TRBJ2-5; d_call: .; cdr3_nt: TGTGCCAGCAGTCTGAACATAGGAGAGACCCAGCACTTC; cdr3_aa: CASSLNIGETQHF
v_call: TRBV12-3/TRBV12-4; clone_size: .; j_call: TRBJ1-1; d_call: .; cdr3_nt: TGTGCAAGCAGTTTACAGGGACGACGTTCAGCTTTCTTT; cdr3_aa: CASSLQGRRSAFF
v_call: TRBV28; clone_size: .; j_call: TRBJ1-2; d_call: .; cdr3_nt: TGTGCCAGCAGTTTGGTCGGCAGAGCCTATGGCTACACTTTC; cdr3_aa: CASSLVGRAYGYTF
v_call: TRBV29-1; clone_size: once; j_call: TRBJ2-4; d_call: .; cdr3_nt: TGCAACGTTGAACCTAGGTGTTTCGACATTCAGTACTTC; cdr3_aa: CNVEPRCFDIQYF
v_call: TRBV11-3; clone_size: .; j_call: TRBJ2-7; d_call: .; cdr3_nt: TGTGCCAGCATCTTAAAAGGGAGCACCTACGAGCAGTACTTC; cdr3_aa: CASILKGSTYEQYF
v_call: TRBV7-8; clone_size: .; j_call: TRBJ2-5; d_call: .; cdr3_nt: TGTGCCAGCAGCTTAGCGTCTAGCAGAGCTGGGGGGGAGACCCAGTACTTC; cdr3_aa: CASSLASSRAGGETQYF
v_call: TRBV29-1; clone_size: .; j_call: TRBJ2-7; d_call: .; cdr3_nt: TGCAGCGTTCTAGTTAGCTGGAACTACGAGCAGTACTTC; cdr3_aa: CSVLVSWNYEQYF